These 19 T cell receptor beta chains were all obtained from the same sample, sequenced in a study of radiotherapy plus CTLA-4 blockade in lung cancer. Method: immunoSEQ multiplex PCR; TCRdb's copy keeps in-frame clones and lacks some. The sample carries roughly 85,000 clones, about 88% recorded once. Here the sequenced sample was peripheral blood, taken from a patient treated with radiotherapy plus ipilimumab. These receptors all come from a human donor with non-small cell lung cancer that progressed on radiotherapy plus ipilimumab.

V gene TRBV6-4 combines with J gene TRBJ2-1; D might be TRBD1 (6 bases). This CDR3 spans 15 amino acids. CDR1 is MRHNA, CDR2 SNTAGT, per germline. The V gene lost 5 bases and the J gene lost 2 bases, with 13 bases spanning the gap. The CDR3 sequence: CASSSYRAPYNEQFF. The DNA of the CDR3 is TGTGCCAGCAGTTCCTACAGGGCCCCCTACAATGAGCAGTTCTTC.

The chain carries TRBV25-1 and TRBJ1-6, with 7 bases matching TRBD1. The CDR3 length is 14 residues. The germline V gene encodes CDR1 MGHDK and CDR2 SYGVNS. V dropped 3 bases and J dropped 10; count of bases not matched to a gene: 6. CDR3 sequence (DNA): TGTGCCAGCAGTGAGTTCACAGGGGCCTCACCCCTCCACTTT. Its protein product is CASSEFTGASPLHF. The full variable domain, its missing parts supplied by reference TRBV25-1 and TRBJ1-6, is EADIYQTPRYLVIGTGKKITLECSQTMGHDKMYWYQQDPGMELHLIHYSYGVNSTEKGDLSSESTVSRIRTEHFPLTLESARPSHTSQYLCASSEFTGASPLHFGNGTRLTVT.

The CDR3 DNA sequence: TGTGCCAGCAGGCCCGACAGGGTCCTTCCTATTAACTATGGCTACACCTTC. It encodes CASRPDRVLPINYGYTF. This chain uses TRBV6-4 with TRBJ1-2; TRBD1 matches 7 bases. The CDR3 covers 17 residues. Looked up from germline, CDR1 is MRHNA and CDR2 is SNTAGT. The trim removed 6 bases at V and 1 base at J, leaving 14 bases unmatched.

This chain joins TRBV9 and TRBJ2-7; D is ambiguous. CDR3 length: 13 residues. Germline lookup yields CDR1 SGDLS and CDR2 YYNGEE. Trimming cost V 4 bases and J 3 bases, with 11 bases left between them. The CDR3 protein is CASSKPGLYEQYF. CDR3 nucleotides: TGTGCCAGCAGCAAACCGGGTCTCTACGAGCAGTACTTC.

The chain couples TRBV20-1 to TRBJ1-2; D unresolved. V gave up 3 bases and J gave up 3 bases, with 5 bases separating them. CDR3 size: 11 residues. CDR1 DFQATT and CDR2 SNEGSKA come from the germline V gene (reference sequence). CDR3 in amino acids: CSARKDYGYTF. The CDR3 DNA follows: TGCAGTGCTAGGAAAGACTATGGCTACACCTTC.

This sequence joins TRBV2 and TRBJ2-7; TRBD1 matches 7 bases. V trimming: 6 bases; J trimming: 4 bases; junction bases outside the gene matches: 9. The CDR3 covers 14 residues. Germline CDR1 and CDR2: SNHLY and FYNNEI. In DNA, the CDR3 is TGTGCCAGCAGGGGGTCACAGGGGTGGTACGAGCAGTACTTC. Protein sequence: CASRGSQGWYEQYF.

The chain has TRBV6-6 and TRBJ1-4; a weak D match, TRBD1 (6 bases). Trimming pared 2 bases from V and 4 bases from J, leaving 11 bases between. This CDR3 comprises 15 residues. CDR1 is MNHNY, CDR2 SVGAGI, per germline (reference sequence). The CDR3 coding sequence is TGTGCCAGCAGTTACCGACGGACAGATAATGAAAAACTGTTTTTT. Translated, it gives CASSYRRTDNEKLFF.

The chain has TRBV11-2 and TRBJ1-6; no clear D. With 5 bases removed from V and 0 bases from J, the gap between germline ends came to 5 bases. Germline CDR1 is SGHAT and CDR2 is FQNNGV. This CDR3 region has 14 residues. CDR3 bases: TGTGCCAGCAGCGGTAGCTCCTATAATTCACCCCTCCACTTT. Translation: CASSGSSYNSPLHF.

The chain combines TRBV7-9 with TRBJ2-1, with D perhaps matching TRBD2 (6 bases). Trimming took off 1 base at V and 9 bases at J, with 19 bases between the two ends. Germline V gene data show CDR1 as SEHNR and CDR2 as FQNEAQ (reference sequence). The CDR3 totals 16 residues. The CDR3 spells CASSLVFQTGDSEQFF. CDR3 DNA sequence: TGTGCCAGCAGCTTAGTTTTCCAGACGGGGGATAGTGAGCAGTTCTTC.

This sequence joins TRBV19 and TRBJ2-7, with 8 bases that match TRBD1. This CDR3 is built from 14 residues. Germline V gene data show CDR1 as LNHDA and CDR2 as SQIVND (reference sequence). V lost 2 bases and J lost 4; bases outside the gene matches: 4. The CDR3 nucleotides read TGTGCCAGTAGTATACTGGGACAGGAATACGAGCAGTACTTC. It yields the protein CASSILGQEYEQYF.

Concerning this clone: A junction end diverges from the germline sequence, so it may reflect a read error. The chain joins TRBV4-1 to TRBJ2-1; 11 bases are shared with TRBD2. Germline V gene lookup returns CDR1 MGHRA and CDR2 YSYEKL. CDR3 length: 14 amino acids. The CDR3 spells CASSQALAGGPGVF. In nucleotides, the CDR3 is TGCGCCAGCAGCCAAGCCTTAGCGGGAGGGCCAGGGGTCTTC.

The rearrangement joins TRBV30 to TRBJ2-3; weak D call: TRBD1 (6 bases). This CDR3 has 13 residues. From germline, CDR1 is GTSNPN and CDR2 SVGIG (reference sequence). V lost 6 bases and J 0 bases, leaving 10 bases between the germline ends. The CDR3 here is CACNRASTDTQYF. In DNA form, the CDR3 reads TGTGCCTGTAACAGGGCTAGCACAGATACGCAGTATTTT.

The V gene is TRBV6-6, the J gene TRBJ1-5; 9 bases align to TRBD1. Unmatched junction bases numbered 8, after V lost 5 bases and J lost 3 bases. Germline-derived CDR1 and CDR2 are MNHNY and SVGAGI (reference sequence). The CDR3 is made up of 16 amino acids. CDR3 coding DNA: TGTGCCAGCAGTCCACGGACAGGGGATTACAATCAGCCCCAGCATTTT. Protein product: CASSPRTGDYNQPQHF.

The genes are TRBV27 and TRBJ1-2, with D unresolved. Germline V lookup: CDR1 MNHEY, CDR2 SMNVEV (reference sequence). The germline V and J ends were trimmed by 10 bases and 2 bases, with 14 bases remaining between them. The CDR3 runs to 13 residues. CDR3 in amino acids: CATAYGVNYGYTF. The CDR3 DNA reads TGTGCCACAGCCTATGGGGTCAACTATGGCTACACCTTC.

The rearrangement links TRBV7-8 to TRBJ2-1, with 8 positions matching TRBD2. V was clipped by 1 base and J by 6 bases; unmatched bases: 2. Germline V gene sequence: CDR1 SGHVS, CDR2 FQNEAQ. The CDR3 contains 14 residues. The CDR3, as DNA: TGTGCCAGCAGCTTAGGAGCGGGGGCCAATGAGCAGTTCTTC. Protein: CASSLGAGANEQFF.

The chain carries TRBV18 and TRBJ1-3, with 8 nucleotides matching TRBD1. Germline CDR1 reads KGHSH; CDR2 reads LQKENI. The CDR3 totals 16 residues. The J segment lost 1 base and the V segment lost 2 bases, leaving 4 bases of the junction unmatched. CDR3 nucleotides: TGTGCCAGCTCACCAGGACAGGGCGGATCTGGAAACACCATATATTTT. Translated, it gives CASSPGQGGSGNTIYF.

The chain uses TRBV19 and TRBJ2-7; TRBD1 might be the D (6 bases). Germline CDR1 LNHDA, CDR2 SQIVND (reference sequence). V was clipped by 3 bases and J by 1 base, with 7 bases between them. The CDR3 sequence is 13 residues long. In DNA, the CDR3 is TGTGCCAGTAGTATGGGGGCATCCTACGAGCAGTACTTC. Translated, it gives CASSMGASYEQYF.

The chain has TRBV2 and TRBJ2-1, with TRBD2 matching 10 bases. The CDR3 length is 15 residues. Germline V lookup: CDR1 SNHLY, CDR2 FYNNEI. V lost 2 bases and J lost 6; bases outside the gene matches: 4. The CDR3 spells CASSEWASGGNEQFF. Here the CDR3 DNA reads TGTGCCAGCAGTGAATGGGCTAGCGGGGGCAATGAGCAGTTCTTC.

This chain uses TRBV29-1 with TRBJ1-2; D call uncertain. The CDR3 sequence is 11 residues long. Germline CDR1 and CDR2: SQVTM and ANQGSEA. V dropped 7 bases and J dropped 3 bases, with 9 bases sitting between them. CDR3 coding DNA: TGCAGCGCTGGTAGGGACTATGGCTACACCTTC. It translates to CSAGRDYGYTF.